These T cell receptor beta chains were read from a single sample in a study of shared clonotypes between healthy human individuals. Assay: immunoSEQ multiplex PCR; the TCRdb copy retains only in-frame clones and omits some. The sample includes roughly 300,000 clones, roughly 70% seen only once; the top ten take about 10%. Specimen: memory CD4+ T cells sorted from blood. All receptors derive from a man younger than 45 in good health. Both conserved end residues are part of each CDR3. Each record gives: J gene, D gene, clone size, V gene, CDR3 protein. The D gene is left open where the match is weak. Some rows have no size entry. The others give once, few or many, or a class for an expanded clone.

TRBJ2-2 | - | - | TRBV5-1 | CASSLGVALKTGELFF
TRBJ2-2 | TRBD2 | - | TRBV5-8 | CASSTGTSGITGELFF
TRBJ2-5 | - | - | TRBV7-9 | CASSADQKAETQYF
TRBJ1-4 | TRBD1 | - | TRBV28 | CASSLGQGAANEKLFF
TRBJ2-2 | - | - | TRBV7-2 | CASSLAGAANTGELFF
TRBJ2-7 | - | - | TRBV5-6 | CASSWGPGPGSYEQYF
TRBJ2-1 | TRBD1 | - | TRBV14 | CASSHAPGQGGYNEQFF
TRBJ2-1 | - | few | TRBV7-2 | CASSLVASSYNEQFF
TRBJ2-2 | TRBD2 | - | TRBV5-1 | CASRTISGTNTGELFF
TRBJ1-5 | - | - | TRBV6-6 | CASSYSVNQPQHF
TRBJ2-1 | - | - | TRBV7-9 | CASSLSVNNEQFF
TRBJ2-3 | - | - | TRBV5-8 | CASSTGPKGGGGTDTQYF
TRBJ2-7 | TRBD2 | - | TRBV7-2 | CASNQAGGARREQYF
TRBJ2-1 | - | - | TRBV5-4 | CASSLERDTHNEQFF
TRBJ2-7 | - | - | TRBV29-1 | CSVEADSSYEQYF
TRBJ2-2 | - | - | TRBV11-2 | CASSGGTLQTGELFF
TRBJ2-2 | TRBD2 | - | TRBV10-1 | CASSGSGRANTGELFF
TRBJ2-4 | - | - | TRBV28 | CASSPRQLSGNIQYF
TRBJ1-2 | - | few | TRBV28 | CASSFRGRMYGYTF
TRBJ2-7 | - | - | TRBV28 | CASRPQAGQTYEQYF
TRBJ2-1 | - | - | TRBV18 | CASSQNPNNEQFF
TRBJ2-1 | TRBD2 | - | TRBV7-7 | CASSLGLAGGPEFF
TRBJ2-1 | TRBD2 | few | TRBV19 | CASSIGRGSGSPAYNEQFF
TRBJ2-2 | - | - | TRBV7-3 | CASSSDVTGELFF
TRBJ2-1 | TRBD2 | - | TRBV27 | CASRLAGGYNEQFF
TRBJ2-1 | - | few | TRBV7-9 | CASSLTGLSYNEQFF
TRBJ1-1 | - | once | TRBV27 | CASSRIRDRPGPEAFF
TRBJ1-1 | - | many | TRBV19 | CASSVWGLDTEAFF
TRBJ1-2 | TRBD1 | few | TRBV11-2 | CASSLSTGGGYTF
TRBJ1-5 | - | - | TRBV19 | CASSEGQGSGAPQHF
TRBJ1-1 | - | - | TRBV9 | CASSPHLSSTEAFF
TRBJ2-2 | - | - | TRBV5-1 | CASSLARGLENTGELFF
TRBJ1-4 | - | - | TRBV11-2 | CASSFGAGGEKLFF
TRBJ1-5 | - | - | TRBV2 | CASTPGQGQPQHF
TRBJ2-1 | TRBD1 | few | TRBV27 | CASKAGTGADNEQFF
TRBJ1-2 | - | - | TRBV6-6 | CASSYRPGGGYTF
TRBJ2-7 | - | - | TRBV4-1 | CASSHRAGPYEQYF
TRBJ2-1 | TRBD1 | - | TRBV5-1 | CASSLDPGQGYNEQFF
TRBJ1-2 | - | - | TRBV7-9 | CASSGKTYGYTF
TRBJ2-7 | TRBD1 | - | TRBV7-9 | CASSAAGTGYEQYF
TRBJ2-7 | TRBD2 | few | TRBV4-1 | CASSSPGGNLYEQYF
TRBJ2-1 | - | once | TRBV18 | CASSPKGPIYNEQFF
TRBJ2-1 | TRBD2 | - | TRBV5-1 | CASSQGTSGSYYNEQFF
TRBJ2-1 | - | - | TRBV9 | CASSLRWGDNEQFF
TRBJ2-7 | - | few | TRBV2 | CASSVPLSYEQYF
TRBJ1-1 | - | - | TRBV30 | CAWSVEVPAEAFF
TRBJ2-7 | TRBD2 | - | TRBV6-5 | CASSYSLAGDYEQYF
TRBJ2-1 | TRBD2 | - | TRBV7-8 | CASSARLAELYNEQFF
TRBJ1-1 | - | - | TRBV5-1 | CASSLELGGATEAFF
TRBJ2-1 | TRBD2 | - | TRBV19 | CASSILAGAEQFF
TRBJ1-1 | - | few | TRBV18 | CASSPFGSGRSNTEAFF
TRBJ2-7 | TRBD1 | - | TRBV7-9 | CASSSTGGGYEQYF